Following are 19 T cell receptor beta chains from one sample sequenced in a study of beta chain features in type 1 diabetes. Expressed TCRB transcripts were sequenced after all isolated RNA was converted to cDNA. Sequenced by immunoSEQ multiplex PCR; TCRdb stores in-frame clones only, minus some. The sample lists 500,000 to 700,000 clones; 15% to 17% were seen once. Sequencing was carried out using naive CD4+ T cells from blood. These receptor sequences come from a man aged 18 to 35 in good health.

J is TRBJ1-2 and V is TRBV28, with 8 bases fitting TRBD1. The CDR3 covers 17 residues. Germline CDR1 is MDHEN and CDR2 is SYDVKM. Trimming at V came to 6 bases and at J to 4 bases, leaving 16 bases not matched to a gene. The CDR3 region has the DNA TGTGCCAGCAGGGCCGGGACAGGCCAGACCCGAACCTATGGCTACACCTTC. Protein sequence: CASRAGTGQTRTYGYTF.

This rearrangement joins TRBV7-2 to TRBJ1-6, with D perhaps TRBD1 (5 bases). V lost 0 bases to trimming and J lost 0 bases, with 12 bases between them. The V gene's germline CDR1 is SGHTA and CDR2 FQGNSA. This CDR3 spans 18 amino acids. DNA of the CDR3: TGTGCCAGCAGCTTAGCGCGACAGCCAAGCTCCTATAATTCACCCCTCCACTTT. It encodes CASSLARQPSSYNSPLHF.

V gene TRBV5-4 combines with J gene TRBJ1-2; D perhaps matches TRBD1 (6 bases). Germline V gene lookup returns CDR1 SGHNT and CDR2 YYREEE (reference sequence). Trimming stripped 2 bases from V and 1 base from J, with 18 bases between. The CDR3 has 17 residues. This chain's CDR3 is CASSLSGEMKLNYGYTF. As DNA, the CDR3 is TGTGCCAGCAGCTTATCAGGGGAAATGAAACTTAACTATGGCTACACCTTC.

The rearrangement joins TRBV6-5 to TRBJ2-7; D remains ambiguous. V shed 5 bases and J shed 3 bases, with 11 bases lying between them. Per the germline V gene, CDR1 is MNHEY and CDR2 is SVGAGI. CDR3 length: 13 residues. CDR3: CASSRNYFYEQYF. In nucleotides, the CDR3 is TGTGCCAGCAGTCGGAACTATTTCTACGAGCAGTACTTC.

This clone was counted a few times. The CDR3 DNA sequence: TGTGCCAGCAGTGAAATGACTAGCAGATACACCGGGGAGCTGTTTTTT. It is translated as CASSEMTSRYTGELFF. This sequence joins TRBV25-1 and TRBJ2-2, with 7 positions matching TRBD2. Germline V gene lookup returns CDR1 MGHDK and CDR2 SYGVNS. The CDR3 covers 16 residues. The V segment lost 2 bases and the J segment 3 bases; nucleotides outside the gene matches: 6.

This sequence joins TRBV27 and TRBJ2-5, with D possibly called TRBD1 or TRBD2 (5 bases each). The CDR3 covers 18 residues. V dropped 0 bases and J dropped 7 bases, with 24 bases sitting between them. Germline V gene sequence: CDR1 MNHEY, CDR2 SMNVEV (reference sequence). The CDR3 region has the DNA TGTGCCAGCAGTTTATCAAAGTTCGAGGGGACGCGGTTCGGGACCCAGTACTTC. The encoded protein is CASSLSKFEGTRFGTQYF.

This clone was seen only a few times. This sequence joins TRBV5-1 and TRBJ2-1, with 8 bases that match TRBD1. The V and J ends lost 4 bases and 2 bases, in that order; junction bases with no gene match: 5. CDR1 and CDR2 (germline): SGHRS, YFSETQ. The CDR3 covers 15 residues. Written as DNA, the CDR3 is TGCGCCAGCAGCCTATGGACAGGGCCCTACAATGAGCAGTTCTTC. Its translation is CASSLWTGPYNEQFF. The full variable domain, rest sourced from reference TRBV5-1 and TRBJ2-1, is KAGVTQTPRYLIKTRGQQVTLSCSPISGHRSVSWYQQTPGQGLQFLFEYFSETQRNKGNFPGRFSGRQFSNSRSEMNVSTLELGDSALYLCASSLWTGPYNEQFFGPGTRLTVL.

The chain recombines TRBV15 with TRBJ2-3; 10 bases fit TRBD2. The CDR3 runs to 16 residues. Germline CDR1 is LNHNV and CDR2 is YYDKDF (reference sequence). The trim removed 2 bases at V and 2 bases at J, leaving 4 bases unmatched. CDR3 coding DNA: TGTGCCACCAGCAGAAGAACTAGCGGGAACACAGATACGCAGTATTTT. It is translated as CATSRRTSGNTDTQYF. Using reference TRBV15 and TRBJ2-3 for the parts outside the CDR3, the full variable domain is DAMVIQNPRYQVTQFGKPVTLSCSQTLNHNVMYWYQQKSSQAPKLLFHYYDKDFNNEADTPDNFQSRRPNTSFCFLDIRSPGLGDTAMYLCATSRRTSGNTDTQYFGPGTRLTVL.

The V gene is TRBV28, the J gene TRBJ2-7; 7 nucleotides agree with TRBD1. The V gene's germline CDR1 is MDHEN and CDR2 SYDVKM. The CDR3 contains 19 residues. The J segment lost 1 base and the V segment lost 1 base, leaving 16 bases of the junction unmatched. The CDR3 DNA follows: TGTGCCAGCAGTTTATATGCATCGTGGGACAGCGCCACATCCTACGAGCAGTACTTC. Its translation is CASSLYASWDSATSYEQYF.

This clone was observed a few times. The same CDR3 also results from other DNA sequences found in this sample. DNA for the CDR3: TGCGCCAGCAGCCAAGGTGGGCGGGGCCTTATGACGAATGAGCAGTTCTTC. Translation gives CASSQGGRGLMTNEQFF. The genes are TRBV4-3 and TRBJ2-1; D is possibly TRBD2 (6 bases). CDR1 LGHNA and CDR2 YSLEER come from the germline V gene. Trimming left V 1 base short and J 7 bases short, with 20 bases between. The CDR3 loop spans 17 amino acids.

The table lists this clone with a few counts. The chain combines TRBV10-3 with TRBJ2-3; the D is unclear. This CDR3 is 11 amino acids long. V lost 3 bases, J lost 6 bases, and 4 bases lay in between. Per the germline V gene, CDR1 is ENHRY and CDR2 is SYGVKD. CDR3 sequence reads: CAISDVDTQYF. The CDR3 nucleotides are TGTGCCATCAGTGACGTGGATACGCAGTATTTT.

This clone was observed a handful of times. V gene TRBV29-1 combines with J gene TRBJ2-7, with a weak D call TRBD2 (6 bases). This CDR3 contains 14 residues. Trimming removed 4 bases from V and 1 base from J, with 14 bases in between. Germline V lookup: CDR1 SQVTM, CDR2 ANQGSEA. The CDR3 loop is CSVGGEAGSYEQYF. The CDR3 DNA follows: TGCAGCGTTGGAGGGGAGGCAGGATCCTACGAGCAGTACTTC.

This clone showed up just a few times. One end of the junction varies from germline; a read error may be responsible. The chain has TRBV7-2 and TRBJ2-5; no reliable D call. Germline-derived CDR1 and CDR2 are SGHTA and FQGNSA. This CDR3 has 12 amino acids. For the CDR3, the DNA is TGTGCCAGCAGCTTAGGGCGCGTCCAGGTGGACTTC. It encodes CASSLGRVQVDF.

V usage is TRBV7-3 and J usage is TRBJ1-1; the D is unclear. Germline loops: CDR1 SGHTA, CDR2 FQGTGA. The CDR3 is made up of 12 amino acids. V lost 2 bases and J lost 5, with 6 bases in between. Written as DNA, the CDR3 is TGTGCCAGCAGCTTACCCTCAACTGAAGCTTTCTTT. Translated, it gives CASSLPSTEAFF.

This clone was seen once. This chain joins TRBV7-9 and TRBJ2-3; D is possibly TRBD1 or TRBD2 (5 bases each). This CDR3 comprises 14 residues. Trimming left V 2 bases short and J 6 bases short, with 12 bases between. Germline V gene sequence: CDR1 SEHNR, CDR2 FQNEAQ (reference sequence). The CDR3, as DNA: TGTGCCAGCAGCTTAACGGGACGCCCCGATACGCAGTATTTT. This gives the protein CASSLTGRPDTQYF.

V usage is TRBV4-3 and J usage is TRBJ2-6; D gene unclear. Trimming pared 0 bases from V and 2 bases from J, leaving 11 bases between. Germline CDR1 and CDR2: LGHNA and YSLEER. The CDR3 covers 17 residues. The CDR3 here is CASSQDLVFTGANVLTF. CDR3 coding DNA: TGCGCCAGCAGCCAAGATCTGGTGTTCACTGGGGCCAACGTCCTGACTTTC.

The CDR3 region has the DNA TGTGCCAGCAGCATAAGACAGGGCCCCTACAATGAGCAGTTCTTC. Translated, it gives CASSIRQGPYNEQFF. The gene calls are TRBV7-2 and TRBJ2-1, with 7 bases lining up with TRBD1. Germline values: CDR1 SGHTA, CDR2 FQGNSA. Trimming cost V 5 bases and J 2 bases; bases outside gene matches: 6. The CDR3 loop spans 15 amino acids.

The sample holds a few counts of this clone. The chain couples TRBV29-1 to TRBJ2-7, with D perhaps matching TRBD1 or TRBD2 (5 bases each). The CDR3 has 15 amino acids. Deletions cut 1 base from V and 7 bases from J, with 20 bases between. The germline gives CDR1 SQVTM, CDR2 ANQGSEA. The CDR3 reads CSVEVEAAGFYEQYF. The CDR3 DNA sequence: TGCAGCGTTGAAGTGGAGGCGGCAGGGTTTTATGAGCAGTACTTC.

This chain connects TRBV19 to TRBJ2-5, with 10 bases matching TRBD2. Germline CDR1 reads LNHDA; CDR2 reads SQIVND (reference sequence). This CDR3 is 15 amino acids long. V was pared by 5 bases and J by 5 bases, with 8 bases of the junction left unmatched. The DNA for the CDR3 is TGTGCCAGTAGTTCTGGACTAGCGGCTTTTGAGACCCAGTACTTC. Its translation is CASSSGLAAFETQYF.